The 28 T cell receptor beta chains in this list originate from one sample, sequenced in a study of PD-L1 blockade in urothelial cancer. The protocol was immunoSEQ multiplex PCR, while the TCRdb copy is restricted to in-frame clones and leaves out a portion. The sample lists 55,000 to 70,000 clones; roughly 87% were seen once. The specimen comprised PBMCs, sampled around atezolizumab (anti-PD-L1) treatment. These receptors were collected from a man in his 70s with urothelial cancer.

The chain recombines TRBV6-6 with TRBJ2-7; D is uncertain. CDR1 and CDR2 (germline): MNHNY, SVGAGI (reference sequence). The CDR3 totals 14 residues. V was trimmed by 4 bases and J by 6 bases, leaving 16 bases between them. This CDR3 is CASSLFGASGEQYF. As DNA, the CDR3 is TGTGCCAGCAGTTTATTTGGAGCATCTGGCGAGCAGTACTTC.

This sequence joins TRBV18 and TRBJ1-4; 7 nucleotides align to TRBD1. The trim removed 3 bases at V and 12 bases at J, leaving 10 bases unmatched. CDR1 and CDR2 from the germline V gene are KGHSH and LQKENI. The CDR3 runs to 14 residues. The CDR3 region has the DNA TGTGCCAGCTCACCCGACGTGGGACAGACTCAACTGTTTTTT. This gives the protein CASSPDVGQTQLFF.

The rearrangement links TRBV18 to TRBJ2-2; TRBD2 matches 8 bases. The germline V gene has CDR1 KGHSH and CDR2 LQKENI. After removal of 6 bases from V and 11 bases from J, the junction contained 8 bases not matched to a gene. The CDR3 length is 13 residues. This CDR3 is CASSREGDGELFF. The CDR3 bases are TGTGCCAGCTCCCGGGAGGGGGACGGAGAGCTGTTTTTT. Together with reference TRBV18 and TRBJ2-2, the CDR3 gives the full variable domain: NAGVMQNPRHLVRRRGQEARLRCSPMKGHSHVYWYRQLPEEGLKFMVYLQKENIIDESGMPKERFSAEFPKEGPSILRIQQVVRGDSAAYFCASSREGDGELFFGEGSRLTVL.

The chain employs TRBV30 and TRBJ2-6; D might be TRBD1 (6 bases). V gave up 8 bases and J gave up 0 bases, with 8 bases separating them. The CDR3 is 13 amino acids. Germline CDR1 is GTSNPN and CDR2 is SVGIG (reference sequence). CDR3 loop: CAHRVSGANVLTF. The CDR3 nucleotides are TGTGCCCACAGGGTCTCTGGGGCCAACGTCCTGACTTTC.

The chain has TRBV10-3 and TRBJ1-2, with a possible D match to TRBD1 (6 bases). Trimming took off 2 bases at V and 6 bases at J, with 10 bases between the two ends. Germline CDR1 reads ENHRY; CDR2 reads SYGVKD. The CDR3 sequence is 13 residues long. The CDR3 DNA is TGTGCCATCAGTGAGCGGACAGAAGATGGCTACACCTTC. It codes for CAISERTEDGYTF.

Regarding this clone: Other DNA sequences in this specimen translate into the identical CDR3. This chain links TRBV18 with TRBJ1-1, with D possibly TRBD1 on 6 matching bases. Germline V gives CDR1 KGHSH, CDR2 LQKENI. Trimming pared 6 bases from V and 1 base from J, leaving 9 bases between. The CDR3 loop spans 13 amino acids. The CDR3 DNA reads as TGTGCCAGCTCCCGGACAGCGAACACTGAAGCTTTCTTT. Its protein product is CASSRTANTEAFF. Full variable domain (rest looked up from reference TRBV18 and TRBJ1-1): NAGVMQNPRHLVRRRGQEARLRCSPMKGHSHVYWYRQLPEEGLKFMVYLQKENIIDESGMPKERFSAEFPKEGPSILRIQQVVRGDSAAYFCASSRTANTEAFFGQGTRLTVV.

This clone was seen a single time. V and J are TRBV30 and TRBJ2-7, with TRBD1 matching 7 bases. The germline CDR1 and CDR2 sequences are GTSNPN and SVGIG (reference sequence). There are 15 residues in the CDR3. Trimming removed 0 bases from V and 3 bases from J; junction bases left unmatched: 8. This CDR3 reads CAWSVGGAASYEQYF. CDR3 coding DNA: TGTGCCTGGAGTGTAGGGGGCGCGGCGAGCTACGAGCAGTACTTC. Full variable domain (outside the CDR3, taken from reference TRBV30 and TRBJ2-7): SQTIHQWPATLVQPVGSPLSLECTVEGTSNPNLYWYRQAAGRGLQLLFYSVGIGQISSEVPQNLSASRPQDRQFILSSKKLLLSDSGFYLCAWSVGGAASYEQYFGPGTRLTVT.

The rearrangement uses TRBV6-5 and TRBJ2-2; the match to TRBD2 covers 11 bases. The CDR3 is 16 amino acids. Germline loops: CDR1 MNHEY, CDR2 SVGAGI. The V segment lost 0 bases and the J segment 6 bases; nucleotides outside the gene matches: 3. CDR3 sequence (DNA): TGTGCCAGCAGTTACTCTAGCGGGAGGGCCCCCGGGGAGCTGTTTTTT. Protein: CASSYSSGRAPGELFF.

This chain connects TRBV15 to TRBJ2-2; 12 positions match TRBD2. Germline V CDR1 and CDR2: LNHNV, YYDKDF (reference sequence). After removal of 0 bases from V and 7 bases from J, the junction contained 12 bases not matched to a gene. This CDR3 spans 19 amino acids. For the CDR3, the DNA is TGTGCCACCAGCAGAGATGGTATATTGGGACTAGCGGGTGACGGGGAGCTGTTTTTT. This translates into CATSRDGILGLAGDGELFF.

The genes are TRBV7-9 and TRBJ1-2; TRBD1 agrees at 7 bases. The trim removed 5 bases at V and 2 bases at J, leaving 8 bases unmatched. The CDR3 consists of 15 residues. Germline V CDR1 and CDR2: SEHNR, FQNEAQ (reference sequence). CDR3 coding DNA: TGTGCCAGCAGCACACGGGACAGAGAAAACTATGGCTACACCTTC. It codes for CASSTRDRENYGYTF.

In its sample, this clone was seen once. CDR3 loop: CASRTGPEQYF. CDR3 coding DNA: TGTGCCAGCAGAACAGGGCCCGAGCAGTACTTC. The J gene is TRBJ2-7, the V gene TRBV2, with a possible D match to TRBD1 (6 bases). The V gene's germline CDR1 is SNHLY and CDR2 FYNNEI. The CDR3 has 11 residues. The germline V and J ends were trimmed by 6 bases and 6 bases, with 9 bases remaining between them.

The chain has TRBV2 and TRBJ2-7, with unresolved D. The CDR3 runs to 15 residues. Per germline, CDR1 SNHLY and CDR2 FYNNEI. V lost 0 bases and J 5 bases, leaving 14 bases between the germline ends. The CDR3 bases are TGTGCCAGCAGTGAAGCAACGCCTCGGTTCGACGAGCAGTACTTC. Amino acid sequence: CASSEATPRFDEQYF.

CDR3 coding DNA: TGTGCCAGCAGCGACCAGACAGGTGTCACCGGGGAGCTGTTTTTT. Protein sequence: CASSDQTGVTGELFF. The rearrangement uses TRBV9 and TRBJ2-2; weak D call: TRBD1 (6 bases). Germline-derived CDR1 and CDR2 are SGDLS and YYNGEE. The CDR3 runs 15 residues. The V end lost 3 bases, the J end lost 4 bases, and 13 bases lay between the germline ends. The full variable domain, rest sourced from reference TRBV9 and TRBJ2-2, is DSGVTQTPKHLITATGQRVTLRCSPRSGDLSVYWYQQSLDQGLQFLIQYYNGEERAKGNILERFSAQQFPDLHSELNLSSLELGDSALYFCASSDQTGVTGELFFGEGSRLTVL.

This sequence joins TRBV29-1 and TRBJ2-7, with TRBD1 matching 10 bases. Germline-derived CDR1 and CDR2 are SQVTM and ANQGSEA. With V trimmed by 6 bases and J by 1 base, 9 bases remained unmatched. The CDR3 covers 15 residues. The CDR3 reads CSVVGDRGWSYEQYF. The DNA of the CDR3 is TGCAGCGTGGTGGGGGACAGGGGATGGTCCTACGAGCAGTACTTC.

The chain couples TRBV9 to TRBJ2-1, with TRBD1 identical over 7 bases. Germline loops: CDR1 SGDLS, CDR2 YYNGEE. The CDR3 spans 14 residues. V was clipped by 4 bases and J by 7 bases; unmatched bases: 8. DNA for the CDR3: TGTGCCAGCAGCATAGGACAGGCCCGAAATGAGCAGTTCTTC. Translation: CASSIGQARNEQFF.

Concerning this clone: The DNA is left out, because the CDR3 cannot be placed on it with certainty; the CDR3 is given as TCRdb lists it. The chain combines TRBV14 with TRBJ2-2; the DNA was not compared with TRBD2, the D call given in the table. The CDR3 spans 21 amino acids, including both terminal residues. The germline V gene encodes CDR1 SGHDN and CDR2 FVKESK. This CDR3 reads CASSQVTGRGFIPNTPGSCFF.

This clone has a single count. The chain links TRBV7-8 to TRBJ2-2; D uncertain. This CDR3 has 15 residues. Germline assignment: CDR1 SGHVS and CDR2 FQNEAQ. V was clipped by 0 bases and J by 1 base, with 6 bases between them. CDR3 DNA sequence: TGTGCCAGCAGCTTAGCGCGTGGGAACACCGGGGAGCTGTTTTTT. Protein product: CASSLARGNTGELFF.

This rearrangement joins TRBV4-1 to TRBJ1-2, with 10 bases lining up with TRBD1. This CDR3 is 15 amino acids long. The trim removed 2 bases at V and 7 bases at J, leaving 7 bases unmatched. Germline V gene sequence: CDR1 MGHRA, CDR2 YSYEKL. The CDR3 coding sequence is TGCGCCAGCAGCCAACCGGGACAGGGGCCGCCTGGCTACACCTTC. Its protein product is CASSQPGQGPPGYTF.

This chain links TRBV29-1 with TRBJ1-2, with TRBD1 identical over 7 bases. With V trimmed by 4 bases and J by 2 bases, 13 bases remained unmatched. This CDR3 is built from 16 residues. Germline CDR1 is SQVTM and CDR2 is ANQGSEA. The CDR3 sequence is CSVAGLRGRGNYGYTF. CDR3 DNA: TGCAGCGTTGCAGGGCTTCGGGGCAGGGGGAACTATGGCTACACCTTC.

A remark on this clone: Germline and junction disagree at one end, which may indicate a read error. The chain carries TRBV7-2 and TRBJ2-7; the match to TRBD1 covers 11 bases. Germline V gene data show CDR1 as SGHTA and CDR2 as FQGNSA. The CDR3 length is 16 residues. The chain's CDR3 is CASSLTRTGGSDEQYF. CDR3 coding DNA: TGTGCCAGCAGCTTAACCCGGACAGGGGGCTCCGACGAGCAGTACTTC.

The chain links TRBV5-1 to TRBJ1-2, with D unresolved. Trimming pared 0 bases from V and 2 bases from J, leaving 14 bases between. Germline V gene sequence: CDR1 SGHRS, CDR2 YFSETQ. This CDR3 contains 16 residues. For the CDR3, the DNA is TGCGCCAGCAGCTTGGGCCTCGTACGGGGAAACTATGGCTACACCTTC. As protein: CASSLGLVRGNYGYTF.

The rearrangement links TRBV7-2 to TRBJ1-5; D is unresolved. V shed 6 bases and J shed 2 bases, with 11 bases lying between them. The CDR3 runs to 14 residues. The V gene's germline CDR1 is SGHTA and CDR2 FQGNSA. This chain's CDR3 is CASSFYGGNQPQHF. The CDR3 region has the DNA TGTGCCAGCAGTTTCTACGGGGGCAATCAGCCCCAGCATTTT.

This chain links TRBV6-1 with TRBJ1-5; no clear D gene. V was pared by 1 base and J by 5 bases, with 9 bases between. The CDR3 extends over 14 amino acids. Germline V CDR1 and CDR2: MNHNS, SASEGT. For the CDR3, the DNA is TGTGCCAGCAGTGAAGGGGCGGAGGATCAGCCCCAGCATTTT. Translating it yields CASSEGAEDQPQHF.

The chain employs TRBV19 and TRBJ2-5, with 7 bases identical to TRBD2. Germline V gene lookup returns CDR1 LNHDA and CDR2 SQIVND (reference sequence). J lost 5 bases, V lost 2 bases, and 14 bases had no gene match. The CDR3 is 17 amino acids. The CDR3, as DNA: TGTGCCAGTAGTATAAGAGGCGGGAGTGGGGTCGGGGAGACCCAGTACTTC. As protein: CASSIRGGSGVGETQYF.

The V gene is TRBV5-1, the J gene TRBJ2-6, with 7 bases matching TRBD1. The CDR3 runs to 16 residues. With V trimmed by 2 bases and J by 2 bases, 4 bases remained unmatched. Germline V gives CDR1 SGHRS, CDR2 YFSETQ. The CDR3: CASSLEGAAGANVLTF. The DNA of the CDR3 is TGCGCCAGCAGCTTAGAGGGGGCGGCTGGGGCCAACGTCCTGACTTTC.

This sequence joins TRBV2 and TRBJ2-6, with D uncertain. The V gene's germline CDR1 is SNHLY and CDR2 FYNNEI. V was shortened by 3 bases and J by 0 bases, with 6 bases between the two germline ends. The CDR3 is 15 residues long. The CDR3 loop is CASSETRSGANVLTF. For the CDR3, the DNA is TGTGCCAGCAGTGAGACACGCTCTGGGGCCAACGTCCTGACTTTC. Filled out from reference TRBV2 and TRBJ2-6, the complete variable domain reads EPEVTQTPSHQVTQMGQEVILRCVPISNHLYFYWYRQILGQKVEFLVSFYNNEISEKSEIFDDQFSVERPDGSNFTLKIRSTKLEDSAMYFCASSETRSGANVLTFGAGSRLTVL.

This clone was counted once. The chain recombines TRBV5-6 with TRBJ2-2; TRBD2 aligns across 8 bases. The ends lost 4 bases at V and 4 bases at J; junction bases unmatched: 9. The CDR3 consists of 16 residues. Germline assignment: CDR1 SGHDT and CDR2 YYEEEE. CDR3 amino acids: CASSPPGGRSTGELFF. In DNA form, the CDR3 reads TGTGCCAGCAGCCCCCCGGGAGGGCGCAGCACCGGGGAGCTGTTTTTT.

The V and J genes are TRBV30 and TRBJ2-5; 8 bases agree with TRBD2. The CDR3 loop spans 13 amino acids. The trim removed 4 bases at V and 4 bases at J, leaving 5 bases unmatched. Germline V gives CDR1 GTSNPN, CDR2 SVGIG (reference sequence). CDR3 coding DNA: TGTGCCTGGAAGTTCGCGGGGGGAGAGACCCAGTACTTC. Amino acids: CAWKFAGGETQYF. Full variable domain (outside the CDR3, taken from reference TRBV30 and TRBJ2-5): SQTIHQWPATLVQPVGSPLSLECTVEGTSNPNLYWYRQAAGRGLQLLFYSVGIGQISSEVPQNLSASRPQDRQFILSSKKLLLSDSGFYLCAWKFAGGETQYFGPGTRLLVL.